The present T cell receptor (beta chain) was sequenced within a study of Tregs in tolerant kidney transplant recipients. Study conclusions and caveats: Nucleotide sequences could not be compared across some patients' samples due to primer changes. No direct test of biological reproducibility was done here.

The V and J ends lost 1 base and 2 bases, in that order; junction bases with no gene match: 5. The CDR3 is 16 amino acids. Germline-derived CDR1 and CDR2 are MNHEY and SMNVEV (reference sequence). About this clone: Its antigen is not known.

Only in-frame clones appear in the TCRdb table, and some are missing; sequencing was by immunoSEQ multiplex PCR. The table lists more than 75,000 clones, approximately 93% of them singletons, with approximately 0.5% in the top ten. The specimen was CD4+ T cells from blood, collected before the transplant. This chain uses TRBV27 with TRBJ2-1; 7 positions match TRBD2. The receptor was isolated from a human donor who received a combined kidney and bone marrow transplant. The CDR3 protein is CASSLWLAAAYNEQFF. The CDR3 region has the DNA TGTGCCAGCAGTTTATGGCTAGCGGCCGCCTACAATGAGCAGTTCTTC.